This paragraph covers one T cell receptor (beta chain) sequence. Antigen specificity is unknown. Only CD45RO-negative cells positively selected for CCR7 counted as naive CD8 cells, so terminally differentiated effector memory CD45RA+ cells were excluded. Donors included only healthy HIV-negative adults lacking recent acute infections or vaccinations. This specimen comes from a study of shared clonotypes between healthy human individuals. Germline CDR1 is LGHNA and CDR2 is YSLEER. V was pared by 0 bases and J by 0 bases, with 9 bases between. The CDR3 is 15 residues long. Sorted-subset replicate PCRs used about 180 ng DNA, around 27,000 T cell genomes. Some clones are missing from TCRdb's copy, which holds only in-frame ones; the method was immunoSEQ multiplex PCR. The table shows about 2,100,000 clones, with about 92% occurring only once. Whole-study results and caveats: It was the non-shared clonotypes that had lower generation probabilities than clonotypes shared by all four donors.

The sequence came from a man aged 18-30 years in good health. Some clones in this sample may be carry-over from other donors' samples. This chain links TRBV4-3 with TRBJ2-7; weak D call: TRBD1 (6 bases). Sequenced sample: naive CD8+ T cells from PBMCs. The DNA for the CDR3 is TGCGCCAGCAGCCAAGAAGGACAGACCTCCTACGAGCAGTACTTC. This encodes CASSQEGQTSYEQYF.